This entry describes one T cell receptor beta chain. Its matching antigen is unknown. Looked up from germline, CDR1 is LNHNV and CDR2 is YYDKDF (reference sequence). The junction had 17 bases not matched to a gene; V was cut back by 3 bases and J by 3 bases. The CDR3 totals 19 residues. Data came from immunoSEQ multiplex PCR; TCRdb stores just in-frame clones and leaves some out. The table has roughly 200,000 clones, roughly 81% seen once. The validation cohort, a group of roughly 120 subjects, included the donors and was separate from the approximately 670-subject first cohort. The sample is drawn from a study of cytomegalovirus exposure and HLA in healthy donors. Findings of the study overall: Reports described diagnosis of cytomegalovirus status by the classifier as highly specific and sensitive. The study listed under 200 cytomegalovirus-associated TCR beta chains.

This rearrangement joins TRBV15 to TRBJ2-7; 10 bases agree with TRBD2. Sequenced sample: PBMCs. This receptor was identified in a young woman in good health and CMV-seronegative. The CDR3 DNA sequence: TGTGCCACCAGCAGTAAAGGCCGGGGGGCTAGCGGGAGTATCTACGAGCAGTACTTC. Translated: CATSSKGRGASGSIYEQYF.